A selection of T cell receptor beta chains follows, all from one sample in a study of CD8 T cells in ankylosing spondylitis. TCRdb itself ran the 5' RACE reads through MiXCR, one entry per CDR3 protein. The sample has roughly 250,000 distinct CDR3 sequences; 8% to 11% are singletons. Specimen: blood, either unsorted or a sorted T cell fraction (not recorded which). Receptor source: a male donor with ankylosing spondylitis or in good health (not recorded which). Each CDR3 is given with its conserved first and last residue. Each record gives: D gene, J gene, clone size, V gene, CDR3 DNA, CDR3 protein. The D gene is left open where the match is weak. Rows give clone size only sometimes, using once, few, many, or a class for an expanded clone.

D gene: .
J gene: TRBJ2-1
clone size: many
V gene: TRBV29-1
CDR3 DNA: TGCAACACAATGGGAGTCTATAGTGAGGAGGGGGAGCAGTTCTTC
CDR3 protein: CNTMGVYSEEGEQFF

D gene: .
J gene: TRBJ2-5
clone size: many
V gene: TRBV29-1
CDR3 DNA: TGCAGCGTTGAAGAACGGTTTCGGATACAAGAGACCCAGTACTTC
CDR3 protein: CSVEERFRIQETQYF

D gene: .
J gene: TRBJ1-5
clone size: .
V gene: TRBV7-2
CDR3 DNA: TGTGCCAGCAGCTTGGCCGGACCTAGCAATCAGCCCCAGCATTTT
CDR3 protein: CASSLAGPSNQPQHF

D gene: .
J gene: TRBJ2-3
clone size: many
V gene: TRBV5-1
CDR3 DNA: TGCGCCAGCAGGATTGTTGGGCCTAGGATGGATACGCAGTATTTT
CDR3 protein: CASRIVGPRMDTQYF

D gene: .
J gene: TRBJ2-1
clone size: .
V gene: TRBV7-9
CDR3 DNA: TGTGCCAGCAGCTTGGCGGGACAGAGATACAATGAGCAGTTCTTC
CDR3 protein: CASSLAGQRYNEQFF

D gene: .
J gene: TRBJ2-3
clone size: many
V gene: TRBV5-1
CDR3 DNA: TGCGCCAGCAGCTCGACGGACAGAATCAGCACAGATACGCAGTATTTT
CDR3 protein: CASSSTDRISTDTQYF

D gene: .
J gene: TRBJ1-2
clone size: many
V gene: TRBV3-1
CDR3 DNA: TGTGCCAGCAGCCAATACCCGAGGGTGGGCGGCTATGGCTACACCTTC
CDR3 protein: CASSQYPRVGGYGYTF

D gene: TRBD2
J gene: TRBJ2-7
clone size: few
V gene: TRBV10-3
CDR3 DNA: TGTGCCATCAGTGAAGGGACTAGTAGTTACGAGCAGTACTTC
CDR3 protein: CAISEGTSSYEQYF

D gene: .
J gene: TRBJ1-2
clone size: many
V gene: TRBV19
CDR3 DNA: TGTGCCAGTAGTAGCGGGAGAAGAGGCTACACCTTC
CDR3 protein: CASSSGRRGYTF

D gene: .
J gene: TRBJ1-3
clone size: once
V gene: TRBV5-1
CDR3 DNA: TGCGCCAGCAGCTTAGGCAGTTCCTTCGGAAACACCATATATTTT
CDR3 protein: CASSLGSSFGNTIYF

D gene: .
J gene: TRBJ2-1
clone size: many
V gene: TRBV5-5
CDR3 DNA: TGTGCCAGCAGCTTGTATTGGGCTAGCTCCTACAATGAGCAGTTCTTC
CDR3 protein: CASSLYWASSYNEQFF

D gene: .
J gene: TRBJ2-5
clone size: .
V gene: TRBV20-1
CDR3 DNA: TGCAGTGCCTACGATGGGACTCGGCTCGTACAAGGCCAAGAGACCCAGTACTTC
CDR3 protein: CSAYDGTRLVQGQETQYF

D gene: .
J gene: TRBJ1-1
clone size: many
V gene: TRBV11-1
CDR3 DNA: TGTGCCAGCAGTTACACTAGGGGGTCGGACACTGAAGCTTTCTTT
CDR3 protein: CASSYTRGSDTEAFF

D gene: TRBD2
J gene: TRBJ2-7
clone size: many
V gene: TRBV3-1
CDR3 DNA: TGTGCCAGCAGCCAAGGGACTAGCTTAAGCTACGAGCAGTACTTC
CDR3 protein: CASSQGTSLSYEQYF

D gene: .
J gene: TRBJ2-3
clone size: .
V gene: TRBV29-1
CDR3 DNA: TGCAGCTCGAGGTCTAGCATTAAAACAGATATGCAGTATTTT
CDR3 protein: CSSRSSIKTDMQYF

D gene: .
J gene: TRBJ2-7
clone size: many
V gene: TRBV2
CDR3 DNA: TGTGCGCTGCTCCGGGACGTCTCCTACGAGCAGTACTTC
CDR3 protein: CALLRDVSYEQYF

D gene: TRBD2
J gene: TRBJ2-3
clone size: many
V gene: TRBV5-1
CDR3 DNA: TGCGCCAGCAGCTTTAGCGGGAGGGTCAGCACAGATACGCAGTATTTT
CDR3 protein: CASSFSGRVSTDTQYF